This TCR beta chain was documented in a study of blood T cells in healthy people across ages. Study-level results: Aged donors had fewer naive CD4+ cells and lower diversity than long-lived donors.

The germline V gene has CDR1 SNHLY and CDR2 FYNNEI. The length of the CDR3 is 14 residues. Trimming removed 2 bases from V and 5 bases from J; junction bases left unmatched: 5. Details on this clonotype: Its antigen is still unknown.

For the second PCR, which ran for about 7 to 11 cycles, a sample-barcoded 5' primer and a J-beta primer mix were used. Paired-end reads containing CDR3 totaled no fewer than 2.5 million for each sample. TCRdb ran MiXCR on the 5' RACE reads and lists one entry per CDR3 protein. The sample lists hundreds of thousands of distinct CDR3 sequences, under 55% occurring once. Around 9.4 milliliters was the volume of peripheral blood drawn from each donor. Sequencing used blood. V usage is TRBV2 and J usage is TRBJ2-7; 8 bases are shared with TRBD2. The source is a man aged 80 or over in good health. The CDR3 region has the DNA TGTGCCAGCAGTGAAAGGACTAGCAATAACGAGCAGTACTTC. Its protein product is CASSERTSNNEQYF.